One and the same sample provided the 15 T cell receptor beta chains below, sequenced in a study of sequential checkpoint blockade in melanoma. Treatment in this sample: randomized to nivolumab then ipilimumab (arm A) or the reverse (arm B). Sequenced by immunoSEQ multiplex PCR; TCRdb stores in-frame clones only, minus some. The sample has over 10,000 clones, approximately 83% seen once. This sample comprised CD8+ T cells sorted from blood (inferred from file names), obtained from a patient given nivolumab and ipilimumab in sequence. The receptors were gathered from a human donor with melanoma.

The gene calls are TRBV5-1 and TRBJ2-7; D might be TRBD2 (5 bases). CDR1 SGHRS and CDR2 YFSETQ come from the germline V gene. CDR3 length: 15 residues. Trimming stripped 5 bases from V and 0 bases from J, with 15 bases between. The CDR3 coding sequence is TGCGCCAGCAGTGGAACCGGGATAACCTCCTACGAGCAGTACTTC. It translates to CASSGTGITSYEQYF.

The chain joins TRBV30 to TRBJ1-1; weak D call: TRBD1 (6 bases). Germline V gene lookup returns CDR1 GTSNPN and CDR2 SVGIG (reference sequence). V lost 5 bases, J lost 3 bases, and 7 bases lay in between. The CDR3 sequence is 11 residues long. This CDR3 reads CAWEGDTEAFF. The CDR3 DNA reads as TGTGCCTGGGAGGGGGACACTGAAGCTTTCTTT.

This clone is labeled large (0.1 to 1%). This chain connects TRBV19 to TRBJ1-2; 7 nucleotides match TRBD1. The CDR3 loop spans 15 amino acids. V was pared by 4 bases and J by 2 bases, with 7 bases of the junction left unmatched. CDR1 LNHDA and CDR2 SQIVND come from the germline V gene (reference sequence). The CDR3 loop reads CASSTSPTGNYGYTF. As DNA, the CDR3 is TGTGCCAGTAGTACCTCCCCGACAGGGAACTATGGCTACACCTTC.

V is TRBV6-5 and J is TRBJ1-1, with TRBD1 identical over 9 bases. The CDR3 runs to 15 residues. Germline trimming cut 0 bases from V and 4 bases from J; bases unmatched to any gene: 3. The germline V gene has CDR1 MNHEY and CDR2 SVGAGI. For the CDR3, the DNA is TGTGCCAGCAGTTACTCGACAGGGGGAAGCACTGAAGCTTTCTTT. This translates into CASSYSTGGSTEAFF.

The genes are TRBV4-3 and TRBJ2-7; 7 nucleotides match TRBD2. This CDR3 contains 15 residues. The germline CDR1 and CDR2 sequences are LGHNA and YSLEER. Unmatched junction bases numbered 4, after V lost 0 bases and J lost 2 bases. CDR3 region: CASSQEERGTYEQYF. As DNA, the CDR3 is TGCGCCAGCAGCCAAGAAGAGCGGGGTACCTACGAGCAGTACTTC.

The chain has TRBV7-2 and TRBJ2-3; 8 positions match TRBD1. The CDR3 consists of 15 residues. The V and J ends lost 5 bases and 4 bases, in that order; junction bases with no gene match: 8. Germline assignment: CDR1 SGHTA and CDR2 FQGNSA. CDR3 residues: CASSAGQGFADTQYF. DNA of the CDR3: TGTGCCAGCAGCGCAGGACAGGGTTTCGCAGATACGCAGTATTTT.

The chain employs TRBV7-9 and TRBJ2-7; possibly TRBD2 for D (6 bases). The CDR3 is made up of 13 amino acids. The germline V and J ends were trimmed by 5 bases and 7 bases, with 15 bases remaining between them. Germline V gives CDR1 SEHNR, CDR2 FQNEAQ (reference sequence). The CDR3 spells CASSIPGLGEQYF. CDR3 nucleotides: TGTGCCAGCAGCATACCGGGACTTGGAGAGCAGTACTTC.

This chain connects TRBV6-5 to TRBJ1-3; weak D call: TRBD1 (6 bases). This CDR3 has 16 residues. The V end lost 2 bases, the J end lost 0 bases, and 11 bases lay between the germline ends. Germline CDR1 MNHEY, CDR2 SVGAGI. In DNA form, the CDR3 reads TGTGCCAGCAGTTACCATACAGGGAGCTCTGGAAACACCATATATTTT. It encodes CASSYHTGSSGNTIYF.

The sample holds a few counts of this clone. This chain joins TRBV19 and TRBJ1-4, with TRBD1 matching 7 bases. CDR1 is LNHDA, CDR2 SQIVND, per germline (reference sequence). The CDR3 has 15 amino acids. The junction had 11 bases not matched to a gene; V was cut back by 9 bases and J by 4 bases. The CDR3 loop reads CASFRQGAINEKLFF. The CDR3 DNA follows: TGTGCCAGCTTTCGACAGGGCGCGATTAATGAAAAACTGTTTTTT.

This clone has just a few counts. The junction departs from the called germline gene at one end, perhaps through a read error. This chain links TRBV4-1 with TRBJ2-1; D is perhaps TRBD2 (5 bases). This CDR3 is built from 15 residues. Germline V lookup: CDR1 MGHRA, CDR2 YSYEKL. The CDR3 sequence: CASSLGESSYNEQFF. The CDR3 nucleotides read TGTGCCAGCAGCCTCGGGGAGAGCTCCTACAATGAGCAGTTCTTC.

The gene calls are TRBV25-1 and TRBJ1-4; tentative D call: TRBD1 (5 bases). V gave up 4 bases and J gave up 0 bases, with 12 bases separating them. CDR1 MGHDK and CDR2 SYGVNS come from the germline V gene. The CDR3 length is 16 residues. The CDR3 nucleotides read TGTGCCAGCAGTGCTCCCCGGACATCAACTAATGAAAAACTGTTTTTT. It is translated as CASSAPRTSTNEKLFF.

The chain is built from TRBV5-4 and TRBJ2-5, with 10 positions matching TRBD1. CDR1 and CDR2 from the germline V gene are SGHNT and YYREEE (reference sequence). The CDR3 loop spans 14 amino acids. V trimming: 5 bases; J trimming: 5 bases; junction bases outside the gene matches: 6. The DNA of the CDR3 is TGTGCCAGCAGACAGGACAGGGGGTGGGAGACCCAGTACTTC. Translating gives CASRQDRGWETQYF.

CDR3: CASSRLTGYTEAFF. For the CDR3, the DNA is TGTGCCAGCAGTCGGCTTACAGGTTACACTGAAGCTTTCTTT. The chain combines TRBV9 with TRBJ1-1, with D perhaps TRBD1 (5 bases). The CDR3 covers 14 residues. V was cut by 5 bases and J by 3 bases, with 14 bases left in between. Germline loops: CDR1 SGDLS, CDR2 YYNGEE.

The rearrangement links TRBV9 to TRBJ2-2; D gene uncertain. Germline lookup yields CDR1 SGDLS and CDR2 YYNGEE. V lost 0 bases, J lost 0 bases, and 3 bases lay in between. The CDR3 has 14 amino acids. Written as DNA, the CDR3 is TGTGCCAGCAGCGTAGCCTCGAACACCGGGGAGCTGTTTTTT. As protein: CASSVASNTGELFF.

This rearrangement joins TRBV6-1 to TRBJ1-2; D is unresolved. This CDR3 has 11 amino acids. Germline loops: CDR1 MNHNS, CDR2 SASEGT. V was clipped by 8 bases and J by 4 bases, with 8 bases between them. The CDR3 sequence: CASRESYGYTF. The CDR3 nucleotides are TGTGCCAGCCGGGAGAGCTATGGCTACACCTTC.